Listed here are 20 T cell receptor beta chains from one sample, sequenced in a study of shared clonotypes between healthy human individuals. The protocol was immunoSEQ multiplex PCR, while the TCRdb copy is restricted to in-frame clones and leaves out a portion. The table shows some 1.5 million clones, with roughly 97% occurring only once. The material sequenced was naive CD4+ T cells sorted from blood. Subset here: CD45RA+ positively selected. These receptors were taken from a man between 25 and 39 years old in good health.

This chain uses TRBV11-2 with TRBJ2-1, with D tentatively TRBD2 (5 bases). The CDR3 consists of 17 residues. The germline V and J ends were trimmed by 3 bases and 4 bases, with 19 bases remaining between them. Germline lookup yields CDR1 SGHAT and CDR2 FQNNGV. CDR3 residues: CASSLWPPGLEYNEQFF. Here the CDR3 DNA reads TGTGCCAGCAGCTTGTGGCCCCCAGGACTGGAATACAATGAGCAGTTCTTC.

The chain employs TRBV29-1 and TRBJ2-3, with 8 bases matching TRBD2. Looked up from germline, CDR1 is SQVTM and CDR2 is ANQGSEA. The CDR3 is made up of 16 amino acids. V lost 1 base to trimming and J lost 5 bases; unmatched junction nucleotides: 11. The CDR3 loop reads CSVEGPDGRAIDTQYF. The CDR3 nucleotides read TGCAGCGTTGAAGGCCCCGACGGGAGGGCAATAGATACGCAGTATTTT.

The chain is built from TRBV5-1 and TRBJ2-5, with TRBD1 matching 7 bases. The last part of the DNA fits TRBJ2-7 better; the J call may be wrong. This CDR3 contains 15 residues. Germline CDR1 and CDR2: SGHRS and YFSETQ. CDR3 DNA sequence: TGCGCCAGCAGCTACGTGACAGGGACCTCCTACGAGCAGTACTTC. Translating gives CASSYVTGTSYEQYF.

The V and J genes are TRBV7-2 and TRBJ1-1; D is undetermined. The CDR3 extends over 13 amino acids. The V end lost 2 bases, the J end lost 5 bases, and 9 bases lay between the germline ends. CDR1 and CDR2 from the germline V gene are SGHTA and FQGNSA. The CDR3 here is CASSLKPGTEAFF. In DNA, the CDR3 is TGTGCCAGCAGCTTAAAGCCGGGGACTGAAGCTTTCTTT.

The chain is built from TRBV7-9 and TRBJ1-2; 8 bases line up with TRBD1. The germline CDR1 and CDR2 sequences are SEHNR and FQNEAQ (reference sequence). The trim removed 5 bases at V and 6 bases at J, leaving 8 bases unmatched. The CDR3 covers 14 residues. The CDR3 region is CASSTNRGVDGYTF. CDR3 nucleotide sequence: TGTGCCAGCAGCACCAACAGGGGGGTGGATGGCTACACCTTC.

This sequence joins TRBV29-1 and TRBJ2-2; D unclear. The CDR3 has 16 residues. The V gene lost 0 bases and the J gene lost 7 bases, with 18 bases spanning the gap. CDR1 and CDR2 (germline): SQVTM, ANQGSEA. DNA of the CDR3: TGCAGCGTTGAAGATCGCGGTCAGGATAAGGGCGGGGAGCTGTTTTTT. Translating it yields CSVEDRGQDKGGELFF.

This chain connects TRBV6-1 to TRBJ2-1; D is unresolved. V lost 5 bases, J lost 6 bases, and 11 bases lay in between. Germline assignment: CDR1 MNHNS and CDR2 SASEGT. The CDR3 is 13 amino acids. The CDR3 protein is CASSPEAANEQFF. The CDR3 DNA sequence: TGTGCCAGCAGTCCCGAAGCAGCCAATGAGCAGTTCTTC.

This rearrangement joins TRBV6-5 to TRBJ2-5, with D maybe TRBD2 (5 bases). The CDR3 is 15 amino acids. Deletions cut 0 bases from V and 2 bases from J, with 10 bases between. Germline values: CDR1 MNHEY, CDR2 SVGAGI. CDR3 sequence reads: CASSYSASYQETQYF. The CDR3 DNA follows: TGTGCCAGCAGTTACTCGGCTAGCTATCAAGAGACCCAGTACTTC.

The genes are TRBV27 and TRBJ1-2; D may be TRBD1 (5 bases). V was pared by 1 base and J by 0 bases, with 6 bases between. This CDR3 contains 14 residues. Germline loops: CDR1 MNHEY, CDR2 SMNVEV (reference sequence). The CDR3 loop is CASSLLDTNYGYTF. CDR3 nucleotides: TGTGCCAGCAGTTTATTGGACACTAACTATGGCTACACCTTC.

About this clone: Other DNA sequences in this specimen translate into the identical CDR3. The genes are TRBV18 and TRBJ2-2; no clear D gene. Germline V gene data show CDR1 as KGHSH and CDR2 as LQKENI. CDR3 length equals 13 residues. Trimming took off 3 bases at V and 4 bases at J, with 6 bases between the two ends. DNA of the CDR3: TGTGCCAGCTCACCGGACGGCACCGGGGAGCTGTTTTTT. Amino acids: CASSPDGTGELFF.

The chain combines TRBV28 with TRBJ2-2; TRBD2 matches at 9 bases. The CDR3 has 17 amino acids. Germline CDR1 MDHEN, CDR2 SYDVKM. The ends lost 5 bases at V and 8 bases at J; junction bases unmatched: 15. The CDR3 spells CASSKAGASGTNGELFF. The CDR3 region has the DNA TGTGCCAGCAGTAAGGCTGGGGCTAGCGGGACGAATGGGGAGCTGTTTTTT.

V usage is TRBV2 and J usage is TRBJ1-1, with D perhaps matching TRBD1 (5 bases). The CDR3 runs 12 residues. V lost 4 bases and J lost 11, with 14 bases in between. The germline V gene encodes CDR1 SNHLY and CDR2 FYNNEI. The CDR3, as DNA: TGTGCCAGCAGTGCACGTCCAGGGAGCGCTTTCTTT. Its translation: CASSARPGSAFF. The full variable domain, in which reference TRBV2 and TRBJ1-1 provide the parts outside the CDR3, is EPEVTQTPSHQVTQMGQEVILRCVPISNHLYFYWYRQILGQKVEFLVSFYNNEISEKSEIFDDQFSVERPDGSNFTLKIRSTKLEDSAMYFCASSARPGSAFFGQGTRLTVV.

The CDR3 sequence: CASSRVGGLNTEAFF. The CDR3 bases are TGTGCCAGCAGCCGCGTTGGGGGTCTTAACACTGAAGCTTTCTTT. V gene TRBV9 combines with J gene TRBJ1-1, with a possible D match to TRBD1 (5 bases). Trimming cost V 4 bases and J 2 bases, with 15 bases left between them. CDR1 and CDR2 (germline): SGDLS, YYNGEE. This CDR3 spans 15 amino acids.

Concerning this clone itself: Other nucleotide sequences in the sample specify the same CDR3. The chain employs TRBV30 and TRBJ1-3; weak D call: TRBD1 (5 bases). The CDR3 extends over 13 amino acids. V lost 5 bases and J 2 bases, leaving 10 bases between the germline ends. In germline, CDR1 is GTSNPN, CDR2 SVGIG (reference sequence). The CDR3 DNA reads as TGTGCCTGGCGGGGGGTCGCTGGAAACACCATATATTTT. Encoded protein: CAWRGVAGNTIYF.

The chain employs TRBV18 and TRBJ1-1, with a tentative D call TRBD1 (6 bases). V lost 3 bases and J 1 base, leaving 15 bases between the germline ends. This CDR3 is 16 amino acids long. Germline V CDR1 and CDR2: KGHSH, LQKENI. CDR3 nucleotides: TGTGCCAGCTCACCCCCGTGGGGGGGCGGGAACACTGAAGCTTTCTTT. Its translation is CASSPPWGGGNTEAFF.

The V call is TRBV5-1, the J call TRBJ1-1; no reliable D call. The CDR3 extends over 11 amino acids. Germline values: CDR1 SGHRS, CDR2 YFSETQ. With 0 bases removed from V and 7 bases from J, the gap between germline ends came to 4 bases. The DNA for the CDR3 is TGCGCCAGCAGCTTGGGACTTGAAGCTTTCTTT. Translated: CASSLGLEAFF. Based on the CDR3 plus reference TRBV5-1 and TRBJ1-1, the full variable domain is KAGVTQTPRYLIKTRGQQVTLSCSPISGHRSVSWYQQTPGQGLQFLFEYFSETQRNKGNFPGRFSGRQFSNSRSEMNVSTLELGDSALYLCASSLGLEAFFGQGTRLTVV.

The chain is built from TRBV10-3 and TRBJ2-1; 10 positions agree with TRBD1. CDR1 is ENHRY and CDR2 is SYGVKD in the germline V gene. V dropped 6 bases and J dropped 10; count of bases not matched to a gene: 6. The CDR3 is 13 residues long. The CDR3 nucleotides read TGTGCCATCAGGAGGACAGGGGGGCACGAGCAGTTCTTC. This encodes CAIRRTGGHEQFF.

The CDR3 loop reads CASSIDREHEQYF. CDR3 bases: TGTGCCAGCAGCATAGACAGGGAACACGAGCAGTACTTC. The V gene is TRBV7-2, the J gene TRBJ2-7; 7 bases align to TRBD1. After removal of 5 bases from V and 5 bases from J, the junction contained 6 bases not matched to a gene. Germline values: CDR1 SGHTA, CDR2 FQGNSA. This CDR3 comprises 13 residues.

This clone was detected only a few times. J is TRBJ1-2 and V is TRBV15; a possible D gene is TRBD1 (5 bases). Trimming stripped 4 bases from V and 7 bases from J, with 13 bases between. The CDR3 loop spans 13 amino acids. Germline V gene sequence: CDR1 LNHNV, CDR2 YYDKDF (reference sequence). The CDR3 spells CATSTGSPGGYTF. The CDR3 nucleotides read TGTGCCACCAGCACAGGGTCTCCTGGTGGCTACACCTTC.

V usage is TRBV7-8 and J usage is TRBJ2-7; D ambiguous. The CDR3 runs to 14 residues. In germline, CDR1 is SGHVS, CDR2 FQNEAQ. The V end lost 5 bases, the J end lost 0 bases, and 11 bases lay between the germline ends. As DNA, the CDR3 is TGTGCCAGCAGCGGAAAAAGAGTCTCCTACGAGCAGTACTTC. It specifies CASSGKRVSYEQYF.